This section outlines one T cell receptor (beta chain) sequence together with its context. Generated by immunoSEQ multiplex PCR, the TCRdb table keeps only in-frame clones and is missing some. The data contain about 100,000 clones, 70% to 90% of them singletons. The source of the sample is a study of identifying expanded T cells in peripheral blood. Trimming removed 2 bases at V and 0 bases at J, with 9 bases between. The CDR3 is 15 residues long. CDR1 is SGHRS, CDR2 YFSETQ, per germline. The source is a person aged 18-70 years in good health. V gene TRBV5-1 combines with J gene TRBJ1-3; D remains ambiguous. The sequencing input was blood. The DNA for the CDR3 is TGCGCCAGCAGCTTAGATCCAGGCTCTGGAAACACCATATATTTT. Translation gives CASSLDPGSGNTIYF.